This TCR beta chain is drawn from a study of CD8 T cells in ankylosing spondylitis (dated by TCRdb to the late 2010s). With respect to the entire study: T cell receptor beta repertoires were profiled in healthy donors and ankylosing spondylitis patients so that disease-linked TCR variants could be found. In total, the full study cohort was made up of roughly 100 healthy donors and 25 ankylosing spondylitis patients. Peripheral blood was sampled, and synovial fluid was additionally collected from ankylosing spondylitis patients. Study-wide findings and limitations: A TCR beta motif made up of 7 to 9 highly homologous amino acid variants appeared to be characteristic of blood from ankylosing spondylitis patients. Some of the motif variants had been reported before in the synovial fluid and blood of reactive arthritis patients, a finding that suggests common disease-initiation mechanisms. The disease-linked clones showed a CD8+ phenotype and occurred at relatively low frequencies in peripheral blood. According to the report, matched synovial fluid samples from ankylosing spondylitis patients were significantly enriched for the disease-linked clones.

Via the germline V gene (reference sequence), CDR1 is DFQATT and CDR2 SNEGSKA. Including cysteine and phenylalanine, the CDR3 has 12 amino acids. Left in the record is the CDR3 DNA by itself, 36 bases read in frame from the first base. Trimming removed 5 bases from V and 6 bases from J, leaving 11 bases between the germline ends. With regard to this clonotype: Its target antigen remains unknown. Base qualities were left out, and no much larger clone turns up one base away.

The listed sequencing device is Illumina HiSeq 2500. TCR beta libraries were prepared by quantitative 5'-RACE with molecular barcodes. As for the authors' bioinformatics: A new computational method, built on a probabilistic model of VDJ rearrangement, was used to identify disease-linked TCR variants. The public reads were run again by TCRdb, first through fastp at Q25 and then through MiXCR, and only productive beta chains were kept. Every distinct CDR3 protein forms one entry, paired with its most common genes and DNA. TCRdb, rather than the study authors, made the V and J calls. The sample yields 670,000 or so distinct CDR3 sequences; roughly 20% were counted once. 15% to 20% of the sample is in the top ten clones.

Recombination connected TRBV20-1 to TRBJ1-5, with a weak D call of TRBD1 (5 bases match). The TCR comes from a male donor with ankylosing spondylitis. Material for sequencing was blood, either unsorted or a sorted T cell fraction (not recorded which). This receptor has the CDR3 CSAWGGSQPQHF. The nucleotides are TGCAGTGCTTGGGGGGGATCTCAGCCCCAGCATTTT.